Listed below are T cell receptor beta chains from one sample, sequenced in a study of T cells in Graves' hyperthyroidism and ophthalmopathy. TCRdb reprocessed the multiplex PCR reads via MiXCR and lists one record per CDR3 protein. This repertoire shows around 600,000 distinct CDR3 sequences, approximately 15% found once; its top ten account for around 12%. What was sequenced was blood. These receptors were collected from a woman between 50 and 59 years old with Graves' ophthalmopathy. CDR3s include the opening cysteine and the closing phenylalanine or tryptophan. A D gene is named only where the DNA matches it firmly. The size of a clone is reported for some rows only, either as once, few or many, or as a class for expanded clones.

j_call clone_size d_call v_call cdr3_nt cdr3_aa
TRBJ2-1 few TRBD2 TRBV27 TGTGCCAGCAGTTTAGGGGTGGCGGGAGATATCAATGAGCAGTTCTTC CASSLGVAGDINEQFF
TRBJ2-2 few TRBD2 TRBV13 TGTGCCAGCAGCGGAGGGACTAGCGGGAGCGGGGACACCGGGGAGCTGTTTTTT CASSGGTSGSGDTGELFF
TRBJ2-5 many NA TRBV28 TGTGCCAGCAGTTGGTCGGGTTCGCAAGAGACCCAGTACTTC CASSWSGSQETQYF
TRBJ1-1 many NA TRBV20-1 TGCAGTGCCCAGGCTCCCGGTGAAGCTTTCTTT CSAQAPGEAFF
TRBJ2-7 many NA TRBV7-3 TGTGCCAGCAGCTTAGATAAGGCTAGCCACGAGCAGTACTTC CASSLDKASHEQYF
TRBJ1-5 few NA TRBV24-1 TGTGCCACCAGTGATTACGGTAGCAATCAGCCCCAGCATTTT CATSDYGSNQPQHF
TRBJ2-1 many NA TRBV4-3 TGCGCCAGCAGCCAAGAGGGTGGGGATGAGCAGTTCTTC CASSQEGGDEQFF
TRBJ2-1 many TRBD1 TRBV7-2 TGTGCCAGCAGCTTAGTTTCGGGACAGCCCTACAATGAGCAGTTCTTC CASSLVSGQPYNEQFF
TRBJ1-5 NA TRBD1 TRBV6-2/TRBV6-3 TGTGCCAGCAGCACCAGGGACAGGGTAGGAATTGAGCAGCCCCAGCATTTT CASSTRDRVGIEQPQHF
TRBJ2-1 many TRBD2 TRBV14 TGTGCCAGCAGCCAAGTCTTTCAGGTAGAACCCGGGACTAGCGGGAGGGTAGGTAATGAGCAGTTCTTC CASSQVFQVEPGTSGRVGNEQFF
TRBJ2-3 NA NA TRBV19 TGTGCCAGTACTTTGGGTTCTAGCACAGATACGCAGTATTTT CASTLGSSTDTQYF
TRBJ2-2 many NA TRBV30 TGTGCCTGGAGACAGGGCCCCGGGGAGCTGTTTTTT CAWRQGPGELFF
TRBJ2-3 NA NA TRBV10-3 TGTGCCATCAGGACCCGTACTAGCACAGATACGCAGTATTTT CAIRTRTSTDTQYF
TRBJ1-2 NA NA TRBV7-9 TGTGCCAGCAGTTTACAGGAATTCTATGGCTACACCTTC CASSLQEFYGYTF
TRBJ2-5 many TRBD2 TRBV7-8 TGTGCCAGCAGCTTTCTCTCTTCTGGACTAGTAGAGACCCAGTACTTC CASSFLSSGLVETQYF
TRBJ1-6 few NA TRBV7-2 TGTGCCAGCAGCTCCACAGGGACGGATAATTCACCCCTCCACTTT CASSSTGTDNSPLHF
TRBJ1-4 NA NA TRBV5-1 TGCGCCAGCAGCTTACAGGGTTCTAATGAAAAACTGGTTTTT CASSLQGSNEKLVF
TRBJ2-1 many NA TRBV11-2 TGTGCCAGCAGCTTAGTGGGGGCAGCGGGGACCCCCTACAATGAGCAGTTCTTC CASSLVGAAGTPYNEQFF
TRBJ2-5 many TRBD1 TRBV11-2 TGTGCCAGCAGCTTAAGACCCCTCCGGACAGGGTTGAGGGAGACCCAGTACTTC CASSLRPLRTGLRETQYF
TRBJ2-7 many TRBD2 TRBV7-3 TGTGCCAGCAGCTTTTTAGCGGGGGGGGACTACGAGCAGTACTTC CASSFLAGGDYEQYF
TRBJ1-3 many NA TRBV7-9 TGTGCCAGCAGCGCGAACCAAGGGGCGCCCGGAAACACCATATATTTT CASSANQGAPGNTIYF
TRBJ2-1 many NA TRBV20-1 TGCAGTGCTAGATTCGGAGGTAGAGACGAGCAGTTCTTC CSARFGGRDEQFF
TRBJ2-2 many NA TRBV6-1 TGTGCCAGCACCTCGGCCGAGAACACCGGGGAGCTGTTTTTT CASTSAENTGELFF
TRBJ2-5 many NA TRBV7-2 TGTGCCAGCAGCCCCAGAGGGGGAGGGCCCCGGGAGACCCAGTACTTC CASSPRGGGPRETQYF
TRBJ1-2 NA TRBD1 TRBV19 TGTGCCAGTAGCACCATGACAGGGGGCGTTGGCTACACCTTC CASSTMTGGVGYTF
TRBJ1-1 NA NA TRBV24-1 TGTGCCACCATCTCCCAGGGCGGGGAAGCTTTCTTT CATISQGGEAFF
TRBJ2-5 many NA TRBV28 TGTGCCAGCAGTTTACCCACAACAGGGCGGGAGACCCAGTACTTC CASSLPTTGRETQYF
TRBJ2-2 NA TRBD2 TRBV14 TGTGCCAGCAGCCAAGATCGTCGACTAGCGGGCATCACCGGGGAGCTGTTTTTT CASSQDRRLAGITGELFF
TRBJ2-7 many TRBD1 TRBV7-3 TGTGCCAGCAGCACCGGGACAGGGACCACCTACGAGCAGTACTTC CASSTGTGTTYEQYF
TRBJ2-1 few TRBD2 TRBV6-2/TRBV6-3 TGTGCCAGCAGTCTTCGCGGACTAGCGGGAGCTTACAATGAGCAGCTCTTC CASSLRGLAGAYNEQLF
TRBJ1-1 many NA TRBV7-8 TGTGCCAGCAGCTTAGGTGGGGTGGGTTTCGGTGAAGCTTTCTTT CASSLGGVGFGEAFF
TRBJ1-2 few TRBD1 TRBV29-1 TGCAGCGTTGCAGCAGGGGGGTCCTATGGCTACACCTTC CSVAAGGSYGYTF
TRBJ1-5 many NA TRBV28 TGTGCCAGCAGTTTATTCGCGGACAATCAGCCCCAGCATTTT CASSLFADNQPQHF
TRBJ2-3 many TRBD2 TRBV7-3 TGTGCCAGCAGCTTACGGAGTCTAGCGGGAGCTAGAGGAGATACGCAGTATTTT CASSLRSLAGARGDTQYF
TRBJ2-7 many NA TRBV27 TGTGCCAGCAGTTACCGGGAAGCCTACGAGCAGTACTTC CASSYREAYEQYF
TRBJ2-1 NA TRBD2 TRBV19 TGTGCCAGCTCCCTCGGGACTAGCGGGAGGGCGAACTACAATGAGCAGTTCTTC CASSLGTSGRANYNEQFF
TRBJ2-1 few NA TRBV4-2 TGTGCCAGCAGCCAAGAAGGGTGGAGGCGGTACAATGAGCAGTTCTTC CASSQEGWRRYNEQFF
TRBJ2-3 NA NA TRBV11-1 TGTGCCAGCAGCTTAGGCTCCGGGTCTAGAAGGCGTACAGATACGCAGTATTTT CASSLGSGSRRRTDTQYF
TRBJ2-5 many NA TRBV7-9 TGTGCCAGCAGCTTAGTCACGGGGGCCCAAGAGACCCAGTACTTC CASSLVTGAQETQYF
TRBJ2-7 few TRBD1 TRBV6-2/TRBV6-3 TGTGCCAGCAGTTACACAGGGGTGGAGTACGAGCAGTACTTC CASSYTGVEYEQYF
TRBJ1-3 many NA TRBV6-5 TGTGCCAGCAGTTACTCGGCAGGGGCGGCAGGAAACACCATATATTTT CASSYSAGAAGNTIYF
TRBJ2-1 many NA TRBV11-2 TGTGCCAGCAGCTTAATGAGACTAGATTACAATGAGCAGTTCTTC CASSLMRLDYNEQFF
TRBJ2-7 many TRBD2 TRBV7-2 TGTGCCAGCAGCTTTGCTAGCGGGAGGGGGGGCGAGCAGTACTTC CASSFASGRGGEQYF
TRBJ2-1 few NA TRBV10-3 TGTGCCATCAGTGAGAGGTATGAGCAGTTCTTC CAISERYEQFF
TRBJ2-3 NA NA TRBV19 TGTGCCAGTAGTATACCGGGCCTTCAGGATACGCAGTATTTT CASSIPGLQDTQYF
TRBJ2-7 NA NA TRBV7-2 TGTGCCAGCAGCGAAGGGGCAGGGTCCCCCTACGAGCAGTACTTC CASSEGAGSPYEQYF
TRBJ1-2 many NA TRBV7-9 TGTGCCAGCAGCTTAGGGCCCATCCGGCATGGCTACACCTTC CASSLGPIRHGYTF
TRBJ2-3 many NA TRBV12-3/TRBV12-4 TGTGCCAGCAGCTCAGATAGCACAGATACGCAGTATTTT CASSSDSTDTQYF
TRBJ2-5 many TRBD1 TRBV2 TGTGCCAGCAGTGCCACCAGGGGGCGAGAGACCCAGTACTTC CASSATRGRETQYF
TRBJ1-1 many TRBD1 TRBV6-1 TGTGCCAGCAGCCAGGGGGGGAACGTCGCTGAAGCTTTCTTT CASSQGGNVAEAFF
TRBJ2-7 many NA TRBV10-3 TGTGCCATCAGTGAGGCGTTCGAGCAGTACTTC CAISEAFEQYF
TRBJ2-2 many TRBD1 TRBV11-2 TGTGCCAGCAGTAAGACAGGGGGCACCGGGGAGCTGTTTTTT CASSKTGGTGELFF
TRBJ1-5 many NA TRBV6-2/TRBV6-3 TGTGCCAGCAGCGACGGGTTTCAGCCCCAGCATTTT CASSDGFQPQHF
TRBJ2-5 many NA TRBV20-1 TGCAGTGTCCCAAGAAGACTAGTATTCGGGGAGACCCAGTACTTC CSVPRRLVFGETQYF
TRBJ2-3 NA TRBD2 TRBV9 TGTGCCAGCAGCGCTCGGGCTAGCGGAGCTAGCACAGATACGCAGTATTTT CASSARASGASTDTQYF
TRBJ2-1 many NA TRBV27 TGTGCCAGCAGTTCCATACACGAGCAGTTCTTC CASSSIHEQFF
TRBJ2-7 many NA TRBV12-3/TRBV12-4 TGTGCCAGCAGCTATATGGGGGGGCACTCCTACGAGCAGTACTTC CASSYMGGHSYEQYF